One and the same sample provided the 32 T cell receptor beta chains below, sequenced in a study of T-cell memory formation after mild COVID-19. TCRdb processed the 5' RACE reads anew with MiXCR; each CDR3 protein has one entry. The sample includes 280,000 or so distinct CDR3 sequences, 8.2% of them seen just once. The sequencing input was PBMCs or a T cell subset sorted from them (not recorded which). These receptors came from a man between 18 and 29 years old who had mild COVID-19 (a few samples of this study predate the infection). Cell type and time point are not known.

This clonotype was seen a few times. The chain couples TRBV6-2 or TRBV6-3 to TRBJ2-7, with 9 bases identical to TRBD1. V dropped 6 bases and J dropped 5; count of bases not matched to a gene: 11. The germline CDR1 and CDR2 sequences are MNHEY and SVGEGT. The CDR3 is made up of 15 amino acids. The CDR3: CASSRPDRGTNEQYV. CDR3 in DNA: TGTGCCAGCAGCCGCCCCGACAGGGGGACCAACGAGCAGTACGTC.

The table lists this clonotype with a few counts. The chain recombines TRBV7-2 with TRBJ2-3; 9 bases are a match to TRBD2. The V and J ends lost 8 bases and 2 bases, in that order; junction bases with no gene match: 11. The germline CDR1 and CDR2 sequences are SGHTA and FQGNSA. This CDR3 region has 16 residues. The DNA for the CDR3 is TGTGCCAGCCCGGGGGGTAGCGGGGGCCACACAGATACGCAGTATTTT. This translates into CASPGGSGGHTDTQYF. The whole variable domain, remainder taken from reference TRBV7-2 and TRBJ2-3, is GAGVSQSPSNKVTEKGKDVELRCDPISGHTALYWYRQSLGQGLEFLIYFQGNSAPDKSGLPSDRFSAERTGGSVSTLTIQRTQQEDSAVYLCASPGGSGGHTDTQYFGPGTRLTVL.

This clonotype was seen more than once but under ten times. The chain recombines TRBV24-1 with TRBJ1-2; D is undetermined. V lost 2 bases, J lost 8 bases, and 14 bases lay in between. Germline CDR1 KGHDR, CDR2 SFDVKD. CDR3 length: 14 amino acids. The CDR3 protein is CATSDSGRPKGYTF. Here the CDR3 DNA reads TGTGCCACCAGTGATTCTGGCAGGCCTAAAGGCTACACCTTC.

Remarks on this clonotype: The junction and the germline gene differ at one end; a read error may be behind it. The chain is built from TRBV6-1 and TRBJ1-2; D not certain. This CDR3 is 14 amino acids long. The germline gives CDR1 MNHNS, CDR2 SASEGT. The CDR3 spells CASSVGPDYYGYTF. CDR3 sequence (DNA): TGCGCCAGCAGTGTTGGCCCTGATTACTATGGCTACACCTTC.

V and J are TRBV6-5 and TRBJ1-4; 7 bases match TRBD1. V shed 2 bases and J 0 bases; nucleotides not matched to a gene: 3. CDR3 size: 16 residues. The germline V gene encodes CDR1 MNHEY and CDR2 SVGAGI. CDR3 nucleotides: TGTGCCAGCAGTTACCTCGGGACAGCAACTAATGAAAAACTGTTTTTT. It is translated as CASSYLGTATNEKLFF.

This clonotype was observed many times. The genes are TRBV11-2 and TRBJ1-1, with D unresolved. The germline V and J ends were trimmed by 5 bases and 1 base, with 8 bases remaining between them. CDR1 is SGHAT, CDR2 FQNNGV, per germline. This CDR3 spans 13 amino acids. CDR3 sequence reads: CASSTTENTEAFF. DNA of the CDR3: TGTGCCAGCAGCACGACTGAGAACACTGAAGCTTTCTTT.

This clonotype has just a few counts. V is TRBV7-2 and J is TRBJ2-3, with D perhaps matching TRBD2 (6 bases). This CDR3 comprises 16 residues. In germline, CDR1 is SGHTA, CDR2 FQGNSA. Trimming shortened V by 2 bases and J by 1 base, and 13 bases separated the two germline ends. This chain's CDR3 is CASSLTLAMGTDTQYF. The CDR3 nucleotides read TGTGCCAGCAGCTTAACACTAGCAATGGGCACAGATACGCAGTATTTT.

The chain links TRBV7-8 to TRBJ2-5; unclear D gene. CDR1 and CDR2 (germline): SGHVS, FQNEAQ. V was pared by 4 bases and J by 2 bases, with 5 bases between. The CDR3 is 12 amino acids. CDR3 DNA sequence: TGTGCCAGCAGCTCCACGCAAGAGACCCAGTACTTC. As protein: CASSSTQETQYF.

V gene TRBV5-6 combines with J gene TRBJ2-7; possible D gene TRBD1, 6 bases. Germline values: CDR1 SGHDT, CDR2 YYEEEE. The V gene lost 5 bases and the J gene lost 6 bases, with 9 bases spanning the gap. CDR3 length: 11 residues. CDR3 sequence reads: CASSLQGEQYV. For the CDR3, the DNA is TGTGCCAGCAGTCTACAGGGCGAGCAGTACGTC.

This chain links TRBV5-1 with TRBJ1-1; D possibly corresponds to TRBD1 (5 bases). The CDR3 is made up of 14 amino acids. Trimming pared 6 bases from V and 1 base from J, leaving 13 bases between. CDR1 and CDR2 (germline): SGHRS, YFSETQ. In DNA, the CDR3 is TGCGCCAGCACCTTAGGGACGGCGAACACTGAAGCTTTCTTT. This codes for CASTLGTANTEAFF.

This clonotype was detected a few times. V and J are TRBV6-1 and TRBJ2-1; 7 bases agree with TRBD1. The germline gives CDR1 MNHNS, CDR2 SASEGT. V lost 4 bases, J lost 3 bases, and 6 bases stayed unmatched. The CDR3 extends over 15 amino acids. CDR3 sequence (DNA): TGTGCCAGCAGTGGAGGGGGCAATCTCTACAATGAGCAGTTCTTC. It translates to CASSGGGNLYNEQFF.

V gene TRBV5-6 combines with J gene TRBJ1-1; 7 bases are a match to TRBD1. Per germline, CDR1 SGHDT and CDR2 YYEEEE. V trimming: 4 bases; J trimming: 4 bases; junction bases outside the gene matches: 13. The CDR3 runs 16 residues. The CDR3 reads CASSQQGLPFITEAFF. The CDR3 nucleotides read TGTGCCAGCAGCCAACAGGGGCTCCCTTTCATCACTGAAGCTTTCTTT.

CDR3 sequence (DNA): TGTGCCACCAGTGACCATAGCAAAGGCCAGGCTTTCTTT. Translated, it gives CATSDHSKGQAFF. The V gene is TRBV24-1, the J gene TRBJ1-1; D ambiguous. CDR3 length: 13 amino acids. V lost 4 bases to trimming and J lost 11 bases, with 16 bases between them. Per germline, CDR1 KGHDR and CDR2 SFDVKD.

The chain is built from TRBV5-1 and TRBJ2-5, with TRBD1 as a possible D gene (6 bases). There are 14 residues in the CDR3. Germline CDR1 is SGHRS and CDR2 is YFSETQ. Trimming cost V 4 bases and J 5 bases, with 15 bases left between them. The CDR3 region has the DNA TGCGCCAGCAGCCTAAGGACAGCACGGGAGACCCAGTACTTC. Translated, it gives CASSLRTARETQYF.

This clonotype was recorded at least ten times. The V gene is TRBV7-9, the J gene TRBJ1-2, with D uncertain. The ends were cut back, 2 bases at V and 4 bases at J, with 11 bases in the middle. The CDR3 runs to 14 residues. Per the germline V gene, CDR1 is SEHNR and CDR2 is FQNEAQ (reference sequence). CDR3 in DNA: TGTGCCAGCAGCTTATCGTCAGGTCCCTATGGCTACACCTTC. It translates to CASSLSSGPYGYTF.

V gene TRBV19 combines with J gene TRBJ2-7; weak D call: TRBD1 (5 bases). Trimming took 3 bases from V and 4 from J, leaving 10 bases between them. The length of the CDR3 is 13 residues. Germline values: CDR1 LNHDA, CDR2 SQIVND (reference sequence). CDR3 residues: CASSINRIYEQYF. In DNA form, the CDR3 reads TGTGCCAGTAGTATCAACAGGATTTACGAGCAGTACTTC.

This clonotype appeared a few times. The V and J genes are TRBV5-1 and TRBJ2-6; D gene uncertain. Germline lookup yields CDR1 SGHRS and CDR2 YFSETQ. Between the trimmed V and J ends, which lost 4 bases and 3 bases, there was a span of 11 bases. This CDR3 is built from 15 residues. CDR3 amino acids: CASSPRPDGANVLTF. As DNA, the CDR3 is TGCGCCAGCAGCCCGCGGCCAGATGGGGCCAACGTCCTGACTTTC. The full variable domain, its missing parts supplied by reference TRBV5-1 and TRBJ2-6, is KAGVTQTPRYLIKTRGQQVTLSCSPISGHRSVSWYQQTPGQGLQFLFEYFSETQRNKGNFPGRFSGRQFSNSRSEMNVSTLELGDSALYLCASSPRPDGANVLTFGAGSRLTVL.

This clonotype was seen a few times. This sequence joins TRBV3-1 and TRBJ1-2; 7 positions agree with TRBD1. This CDR3 has 14 amino acids. Germline CDR1 and CDR2: LGHDT and YNNKEL (reference sequence). The V segment lost 3 bases and the J segment 4 bases; nucleotides outside the gene matches: 5. CDR3 residues: CASSHGGQSYGYTF. The CDR3 DNA is TGTGCCAGCAGCCATGGGGGACAGAGCTATGGCTACACCTTC.

As DNA, the CDR3 is TGCAGCGTTGAAGAGGGGACTAGCGGGGGCCACGAGCAGTACTTC. Its translation is CSVEEGTSGGHEQYF. J is TRBJ2-7 and V is TRBV29-1; 14 positions match TRBD2. V lost 0 bases to trimming and J lost 5 bases; unmatched junction nucleotides: 3. Germline V gene lookup returns CDR1 SQVTM and CDR2 ANQGSEA. CDR3 length equals 15 residues.

This clonotype came up many times. The V call is TRBV4-1, the J call TRBJ1-4, with D hard to call. V lost 4 bases and J 7 bases, leaving 13 bases between the germline ends. The CDR3 has 14 residues. Germline CDR1 is MGHRA and CDR2 is YSYEKL. The CDR3: CASSPWERGEKLFF. CDR3 DNA: TGCGCCAGCAGCCCTTGGGAGCGGGGTGAAAAACTGTTTTTT.

In nucleotides, the CDR3 is TGTGCCAGCAGACCCGACCCGGGACTGGTCAATCAGCCCCAGCATTTT. Translated, it gives CASRPDPGLVNQPQHF. The J gene is TRBJ1-5, the V gene TRBV2, with D perhaps TRBD1 (5 bases). V gave up 6 bases and J gave up 3 bases, with 18 bases separating them. CDR1 and CDR2 from the germline V gene are SNHLY and FYNNEI. CDR3 size: 16 residues.

This clonotype has at least ten counts. One end of the junction is discordant with germline, which a read error may explain. The J gene is TRBJ1-6, the V gene TRBV11-2; 9 nucleotides match TRBD1. Germline assignment: CDR1 SGHAT and CDR2 FQNNGV. This CDR3 is 17 amino acids long. CDR3 nucleotide sequence: TGTGCCAGCAGCCTAGAGGTCTTGACAGGGGGAAGTTCACCCCTCCACTTT. This gives the protein CASSLEVLTGGSSPLHF.

V usage is TRBV20-1 and J usage is TRBJ1-1; maybe TRBD1 (5 bases). The germline CDR1 and CDR2 sequences are DFQATT and SNEGSKA (reference sequence). V lost 6 bases to trimming and J lost 3 bases, with 14 bases between them. The CDR3 loop spans 13 amino acids. The CDR3 reads CSARTDSYTEAFF. In DNA form, the CDR3 reads TGCAGTGCCCGTACCGACAGTTACACTGAAGCTTTCTTT.

This clonotype was observed a few times. The V and J genes are TRBV30 and TRBJ2-2; a weak D match, TRBD1 (5 bases). Trimming stripped 1 base from V and 7 bases from J, with 10 bases between. The CDR3 is made up of 13 amino acids. Germline V gives CDR1 GTSNPN, CDR2 SVGIG (reference sequence). CDR3 nucleotides: TGTGCCTGGAGTGCAGGGTTTATCGGGGAGCTGTTTTTT. It specifies CAWSAGFIGELFF.

In this sample, this clonotype turned up many times. The genes are TRBV7-9 and TRBJ2-1; D is perhaps TRBD2 (5 bases). This CDR3 contains 14 residues. Germline CDR1 SEHNR, CDR2 FQNEAQ (reference sequence). The germline V and J ends were trimmed by 5 bases and 3 bases, with 11 bases remaining between them. The CDR3 loop reads CASSPFGDYNEQFF. CDR3 DNA sequence: TGTGCCAGCAGCCCCTTCGGGGACTACAATGAGCAGTTCTTC.

This clonotype was seen a handful of times. The genes are TRBV6-5 and TRBJ2-5; D assignment may be TRBD1 or TRBD2 (5 bases each). V was trimmed by 0 bases and J by 3 bases, leaving 8 bases between them. This CDR3 has 14 amino acids. Germline V CDR1 and CDR2: MNHEY, SVGAGI. CDR3 bases: TGTGCCAGCAGTTACTCTCGGGGCAAAGAGACCCAGTACTTC. As protein: CASSYSRGKETQYF.

The V call is TRBV10-3, the J call TRBJ1-6; possible D gene TRBD1, 5 bases. This CDR3 is built from 16 residues. The germline CDR1 and CDR2 sequences are ENHRY and SYGVKD. V was pared by 8 bases and J by 0 bases, with 14 bases between. The CDR3 loop is CAIGRQISSYNSPLHF. Here the CDR3 DNA reads TGTGCCATCGGGCGACAGATAAGCTCCTATAATTCACCCCTCCACTTT.

This clonotype has just a few counts. The chain couples TRBV5-1 to TRBJ2-3, with D perhaps TRBD1 or TRBD2 (5 bases each). Trimming cost V 4 bases and J 1 base, with 16 bases left between them. CDR3 size: 16 residues. CDR1 and CDR2 (germline): SGHRS, YFSETQ. For the CDR3, the DNA is TGCGCCAGCAGCGGCAACCGGGACGGTGGCACAGATACGCAGTATTTT. Amino acid sequence: CASSGNRDGGTDTQYF. Using reference TRBV5-1 and TRBJ2-3 for the parts outside the CDR3, the full variable domain is KAGVTQTPRYLIKTRGQQVTLSCSPISGHRSVSWYQQTPGQGLQFLFEYFSETQRNKGNFPGRFSGRQFSNSRSEMNVSTLELGDSALYLCASSGNRDGGTDTQYFGPGTRLTVL.

This clonotype was detected a few times. The V gene is TRBV10-3, the J gene TRBJ2-5; D might be TRBD1 (5 bases). CDR3 length: 13 residues. The germline CDR1 and CDR2 sequences are ENHRY and SYGVKD. V lost 6 bases and J lost 2, with 10 bases in between. For the CDR3, the DNA is TGTGCCATCAGAGAAGACAGACAAGAGACCCAGTACTTC. It translates to CAIREDRQETQYF.

The chain is built from TRBV7-8 and TRBJ2-5; D is unresolved. The CDR3 runs 13 residues. Germline V lookup: CDR1 SGHVS, CDR2 FQNEAQ. Trimming cost V 4 bases and J 5 bases, with 11 bases left between them. The CDR3 sequence is CASSSRMAETQYF. The CDR3 bases are TGTGCCAGCAGCTCACGTATGGCCGAGACCCAGTACTTC.

This clonotype was recorded at least ten times. V is TRBV19 and J is TRBJ2-2, with a weak D call TRBD1 (6 bases). V lost 8 bases, J lost 2 bases, and 9 bases lay in between. This CDR3 has 13 residues. CDR1 LNHDA and CDR2 SQIVND come from the germline V gene (reference sequence). The CDR3 loop reads CASAGANTGELFF. CDR3 DNA sequence: TGTGCCAGTGCAGGGGCTAACACCGGGGAGCTGTTTTTT. Drawing the rest from reference TRBV19 and TRBJ2-2, the complete variable domain is DGGITQSPKYLFRKEGQNVTLSCEQNLNHDAMYWYRQDPGQGLRLIYYSQIVNDFQKGDIAEGYSVSREKKESFPLTVTSAQKNPTAFYLCASAGANTGELFFGEGSRLTVL.

The V and J genes are TRBV3-1 and TRBJ1-4; D uncertain. Germline V gives CDR1 LGHDT, CDR2 YNNKEL (reference sequence). V shed 0 bases and J shed 10 bases, with 12 bases lying between them. The CDR3 has 14 residues. In nucleotides, the CDR3 is TGTGCCAGCAGCCAAGAGTCGAACGGAGGAAAACTGTTTTTT. Encoded protein: CASSQESNGGKLFF. The full variable domain, rest sourced from reference TRBV3-1 and TRBJ1-4, is DTAVSQTPKYLVTQMGNDKSIKCEQNLGHDTMYWYKQDSKKFLKIMFSYNNKELIINETVPNRFSPKSPDKAHLNLHINSLELGDSAVYFCASSQESNGGKLFFGSGTQLSVL.